Below, 14 T cell receptor beta chains from the same sample are listed, as sequenced in a study of beta chain features in type 1 diabetes. The sequenced template was cDNA made from the entire isolated RNA. The protocol was immunoSEQ multiplex PCR, while the TCRdb copy is restricted to in-frame clones and leaves out a portion. The data hold approximately 340,000 clones, with roughly 16% observed a single time. Sequenced: naive CD4+ T cells from blood. The receptor set was obtained from a woman between 18 and 29 years old in good health.

Comments on this clone: The sample carries other DNA sequences with the same CDR3. The CDR3 here is CSVGRESYEQYF. The DNA of the CDR3 is TGCAGCGTTGGTCGGGAATCCTACGAGCAGTACTTC. The chain has TRBV29-1 and TRBJ2-7, with TRBD2 as a possible D gene (5 bases). V was shortened by 4 bases and J by 1 base, with 8 bases between the two germline ends. CDR3 length equals 12 residues. Germline V lookup: CDR1 SQVTM, CDR2 ANQGSEA.

This chain uses TRBV30 with TRBJ2-7; D is uncertain. V was pared by 5 bases and J by 0 bases, with 8 bases between. The CDR3 loop spans 12 amino acids. The germline gives CDR1 GTSNPN, CDR2 SVGIG (reference sequence). CDR3 sequence reads: CAWGEVSYEQYF. In DNA, the CDR3 is TGTGCCTGGGGAGAGGTCTCCTACGAGCAGTACTTC.

Only a few counts were recorded for this clone. Other nucleotide sequences from this sample produce the same CDR3. The chain carries TRBV18 and TRBJ2-5, with D possibly TRBD2 on 6 matching bases. The ends were cut back, 3 bases at V and 1 base at J, with 6 bases in the middle. The V gene's germline CDR1 is KGHSH and CDR2 LQKENI. The CDR3 is 13 amino acids. CDR3 region: CASSPGLQETQYF. The CDR3 bases are TGTGCCAGCTCACCGGGACTCCAAGAGACCCAGTACTTC.

There are a few counts of this clone. This chain joins TRBV28 and TRBJ2-7; D is possibly TRBD1 (5 bases). CDR1 is MDHEN, CDR2 SYDVKM, per germline. The CDR3 loop spans 13 amino acids. Trimming removed 6 bases from V and 2 bases from J, with 11 bases in between. The CDR3: CASRQVLPYEQYF. The CDR3 region has the DNA TGTGCCAGCAGACAGGTCCTACCCTACGAGCAGTACTTC.

This clone has just a few counts. The chain uses TRBV30 and TRBJ2-6; no firm D call. CDR1 GTSNPN and CDR2 SVGIG come from the germline V gene (reference sequence). V was trimmed by 2 bases and J by 0 bases, leaving 8 bases between them. The CDR3 has 15 amino acids. In nucleotides, the CDR3 is TGTGCCTGGAGTCCCCAGTACTCTGGGGCCAACGTCCTGACTTTC. Its translation is CAWSPQYSGANVLTF.

Concerning this clone: This same CDR3 is encoded by further DNA sequences in the sample. The V call is TRBV28, the J call TRBJ1-1, with D hard to call. The CDR3 covers 12 residues. Germline V gene lookup returns CDR1 MDHEN and CDR2 SYDVKM. Trimming left V 2 bases short and J 2 bases short, with 3 bases between. The CDR3 reads CASSLLNTEAFF. In DNA, the CDR3 is TGTGCCAGCAGTTTACTTAACACTGAAGCTTTCTTT. The entire variable domain, with the rest obtained from reference TRBV28 and TRBJ1-1, is as follows: DVKVTQSSRYLVKRTGEKVFLECVQDMDHENMFWYRQDPGLGLRLIYFSYDVKMKEKGDIPEGYSVSREKKERFSLILESASTNQTSMYLCASSLLNTEAFFGQGTRLTVV.

The chain combines TRBV5-1 with TRBJ2-3, with a weak D call TRBD1 (6 bases). Trimming pared 4 bases from V and 2 bases from J, leaving 11 bases between. Germline-derived CDR1 and CDR2 are SGHRS and YFSETQ. This CDR3 has 14 residues. The CDR3 DNA is TGCGCCAGCAGCACCGGGACAAACACAGATACGCAGTATTTT. This encodes CASSTGTNTDTQYF.

The table lists this clone with a few counts. This chain joins TRBV4-1 and TRBJ2-1, with D maybe TRBD2 (7 bases). The CDR3 is 16 residues long. Germline CDR1 MGHRA, CDR2 YSYEKL. V lost 5 bases to trimming and J lost 5 bases, with 19 bases between them. CDR3 sequence (DNA): TGCGCCAGCAGCACGGTGGGGGCGGGAGCGAACAATGAGCAGTTCTTC. Its translation is CASSTVGAGANNEQFF.

The table lists this clone with a few counts. The chain joins TRBV25-1 to TRBJ2-2, with D unresolved. The length of the CDR3 is 13 residues. From germline, CDR1 is MGHDK and CDR2 SYGVNS. Trimming stripped 3 bases from V and 4 bases from J, with 6 bases between. The CDR3 loop reads CASSDWSTGELFF. CDR3 nucleotide sequence: TGTGCCAGCAGTGATTGGAGCACCGGGGAGCTGTTTTTT.

The genes are TRBV30 and TRBJ2-6; the D gene is possibly TRBD1 (7 bases). Trimming took 4 bases from V and 0 from J, leaving 13 bases between them. Germline CDR1 GTSNPN, CDR2 SVGIG (reference sequence). The CDR3 sequence is 16 residues long. The CDR3 nucleotides are TGTGCCTGGAACAGGGGACTGTTCTCTGGGGCCAACGTCCTGACTTTC. This sequence encodes CAWNRGLFSGANVLTF.

The chain couples TRBV4-2 to TRBJ2-5; TRBD1 might be the D (6 bases). Germline assignment: CDR1 LGHNA and CDR2 YNFKEQ. Trimming cost V 2 bases and J 5 bases, with 18 bases left between them. This CDR3 has 16 amino acids. CDR3 coding DNA: TGTGCCAGCAGCCAACGTATAACAGGGCCGGCCGAGACCCAGTACTTC. This encodes CASSQRITGPAETQYF.

The J gene is TRBJ1-1, the V gene TRBV7-2; D uncertain. V shed 8 bases and J shed 4 bases, with 11 bases lying between them. Germline assignment: CDR1 SGHTA and CDR2 FQGNSA. This CDR3 contains 12 residues. The CDR3 loop is CASHRVRTEAFF. The CDR3 nucleotides read TGTGCCAGCCACCGGGTGCGCACTGAAGCTTTCTTT.

The V gene is TRBV7-2, the J gene TRBJ2-7; D may be TRBD2 (5 bases). Germline V CDR1 and CDR2: SGHTA, FQGNSA. The length of the CDR3 is 15 residues. Trimming took 1 base from V and 1 from J, leaving 11 bases between them. The CDR3 region is CASSLVAGPSYEQYF. The CDR3 DNA reads TGTGCCAGCAGCTTAGTGGCGGGCCCGTCCTACGAGCAGTACTTC.

This sequence joins TRBV16 and TRBJ1-5, with 7 bases identical to TRBD1. The CDR3 has 15 amino acids. The V gene end was trimmed by 5 bases and the J gene end by 2 bases; junction bases not matched to a gene: 6. The germline CDR1 and CDR2 sequences are KGHSY and FQNENV. CDR3 DNA: TGTGCCAGCAGCTTACAGGGGCAGGGCAATCAGCCCCAGCATTTT. It is translated as CASSLQGQGNQPQHF.